This is a list of T cell receptor beta chains from one sample in a study of OX40 agonist ivuxolimab in advanced cancers. The protocol was immunoSEQ multiplex PCR, while the TCRdb copy is restricted to in-frame clones and leaves out a portion. The sample shows 57,000 or so clones, 70% to 90% of them seen only once. The sample consisted of CD4+ or CD8+ T cells sorted from blood, taken in a trial of the OX40 agonist ivuxolimab. The origin of the receptors is an adult with an advanced solid tumor such as melanoma, head and neck, liver or kidney cancer. Each CDR3 is given with its conserved first and last residue. The order of the fields is D gene, J gene, clone size, V gene, CDR3 protein, CDR3 DNA. The D gene is left open where the match is weak. Expanded clones get a size class; other rows say once, few or many, or leave the size out.

>-|TRBJ2-1|-|TRBV5-4
CASSLRSTYYNEQFF
TGTGCCAGCAGCTTGAGGTCGACCTATTACAATGAGCAGTTCTTC
>-|TRBJ1-5|once|TRBV6-1
CASSGEWGRGNQPQHF
TGTGCCAGCAGTGGGGAATGGGGTCGGGGCAATCAGCCCCAGCATTTT
>-|TRBJ1-1|-|TRBV6-6
CASRGEGEVMNTEAFF
TGTGCCAGCCGGGGGGAGGGGGAGGTGATGAACACTGAAGCTTTCTTT
>-|TRBJ1-1|-|TRBV18
CASSPGSADEAFF
TGTGCCAGCTCACCAGGGTCAGCTGATGAAGCTTTCTTT
>TRBD1|TRBJ2-7|-|TRBV9
CASSTQTGGEQYF
TGTGCCAGCAGCACTCAGACAGGGGGCGAGCAGTACTTC
>-|TRBJ1-1|-|TRBV11-3
CASSRRRVENTEAFF
TGTGCCAGCAGCCGCAGGAGGGTTGAGAACACTGAAGCTTTCTTT
>-|TRBJ2-5|-|TRBV5-5
CASSLTGMETQYF
TGTGCCAGCAGCTTGACAGGGATGGAGACCCAGTACTTC
>-|TRBJ2-3|-|TRBV7-9
CASSLVVGTQYF
TGTGCCAGCAGCTTAGTAGTGGGTACGCAGTATTTT
>-|TRBJ1-5|-|TRBV7-6
CASSSGNQPQHF
TGTGCCAGCAGCTCAGGGAATCAGCCCCAGCATTTT
>-|TRBJ2-1|-|TRBV11-3
CASTGTGVYNEQFF
TGTGCCAGCACGGGTACCGGGGTTTACAATGAGCAGTTCTTC
>TRBD1|TRBJ1-1|few|TRBV2
CATRDRGSSTEAFF
TGTGCCACAAGGGACAGGGGAAGCAGCACTGAAGCTTTCTTT
>TRBD1|TRBJ1-1|-|TRBV29-1
CSVVGTATEAFF
TGCAGCGTCGTAGGGACAGCCACTGAAGCTTTCTTT
>-|TRBJ1-2|few|TRBV5-5
CASSFGERVGYGYTF
TGTGCCAGCAGCTTCGGGGAAAGAGTTGGCTATGGCTACACCTTC
>TRBD1|TRBJ2-7|-|TRBV11-2
CASSLGTTTGLEEQYF
TGTGCCAGCAGCTTAGGGACAACGACAGGGCTGGAGGAGCAGTACTTC
>-|TRBJ1-4|-|TRBV10-3
CAISDPTTNEKLFF
TGTGCCATCAGTGACCCGACAACTAATGAAAAACTGTTTTTT
>-|TRBJ1-2|once|TRBV4-2
CASSQVGGTHGYTF
TGTGCCAGCAGCCAAGTAGGAGGTACCCATGGCTACACCTTC
>-|TRBJ1-5|-|TRBV7-2
CASSSNNQPQHF
TGTGCCAGCAGCTCAAACAATCAGCCCCAGCATTTT
>TRBD2|TRBJ2-5|-|TRBV5-4
CASSQEVASGAGGTQYF
TGTGCCAGCAGCCAAGAGGTAGCTAGCGGGGCCGGTGGGACCCAGTACTTC
>-|TRBJ2-2|-|TRBV5-1
CASSLDSPGELFF
TGCGCCAGCAGCTTGGACAGCCCCGGGGAGCTGTTTTTT
>-|TRBJ2-7|-|TRBV9
CASSVAPGSAYEQYF
TGTGCCAGCAGCGTAGCCCCCGGGTCCGCCTACGAGCAGTACTTC
>-|TRBJ1-2|-|TRBV19
CASSISGARNYGYTF
TGTGCCAGTAGTATATCAGGCGCCCGTAACTATGGCTACACCTTC
>TRBD1|TRBJ2-7|-|TRBV5-1
CASSLQRTGYEQYF
TGCGCCAGCAGCTTGCAGAGGACAGGCTACGAGCAGTACTTC
>TRBD1|TRBJ2-7|-|TRBV11-2
CASSLAGTGGSYEQYF
TGTGCCAGCAGCTTAGCAGGGACAGGGGGCTCCTACGAGCAGTACTTC
>-|TRBJ1-1|-|TRBV11-3
CASSLVNPGRGLAEAFF
TGTGCCAGCAGCTTAGTTAATCCGGGACGGGGGCTGGCTGAAGCTTTCTTT
>-|TRBJ1-2|-|TRBV19
CASISHGYGYTF
TGTGCCAGTATCTCCCATGGCTATGGCTACACCTTC
>-|TRBJ1-2|-|TRBV6-1
CATRDNTAHGYTF
TGTGCCACCAGGGACAATACCGCGCATGGCTACACCTTC
>TRBD2|TRBJ2-2|-|TRBV9
CASSGLAGGPINTGELFF
TGTGCCAGCAGCGGACTAGCGGGGGGCCCTATCAACACCGGGGAGCTGTTTTTT
>-|TRBJ2-7|-|TRBV7-2
CASSHGPLLEQYF
TGTGCCAGCAGCCACGGACCTCTGTTGGAGCAGTACTTC
>-|TRBJ1-5|-|TRBV7-2
CASSFTAYSNQPQHF
TGTGCCAGCAGCTTTACAGCGTATAGCAATCAGCCCCAGCATTTT
>-|TRBJ2-7|-|TRBV11-2
CASSPGRDKRPSYEQYF
TGTGCCAGCAGCCCAGGTCGAGACAAACGACCGTCCTACGAGCAGTACTTC
>-|TRBJ2-3|once|TRBV5-6
CASSLGSSTDTQYF
TGTGCCAGCAGCTTAGGGTCTAGCACAGATACGCAGTATTTT
>-|TRBJ1-1|-|TRBV5-6
CASSFRQREAFF
TGTGCCAGCAGCTTTAGACAGAGAGAAGCTTTCTTT
>-|TRBJ2-1|-|TRBV19
CASSIGYPNEQFF
TGTGCCAGTAGTATAGGTTACCCCAATGAGCAGTTCTTC
>TRBD1|TRBJ2-7|-|TRBV11-3
CASSFLGGPGTVYEQYF
TGTGCCAGCAGCTTTCTCGGTGGTCCGGGGACAGTCTACGAGCAGTACTTC
>-|TRBJ2-3|-|TRBV11-3
CASSPLYSGTDTQYF
TGTGCCAGCAGCCCTCTTTACAGCGGAACAGATACGCAGTATTTT
>-|TRBJ2-7|-|TRBV19
CASSTNRDFYEQYF
TGTGCCAGTAGTACAAATAGGGACTTCTACGAGCAGTACTTC
>-|TRBJ2-2|-|TRBV7-3
CASSLTNMRTGELFF
TGTGCCAGCAGCTTAACGAACATGCGAACCGGGGAGCTGTTTTTT
>TRBD2|TRBJ2-3|-|TRBV7-2
CASTPSSGGESTDTQYF
TGTGCCAGCACCCCCTCTAGCGGGGGGGAGAGCACAGATACGCAGTATTTT
>TRBD1|TRBJ2-6|-|TRBV5-1
CASSLVSQGSGANVLTF
TGCGCCAGCAGCTTGGTCTCACAGGGGTCCGGGGCCAACGTCCTGACTTTC
>TRBD2|TRBJ2-5|-|TRBV2
CASILLAGGIQAQYF
TGTGCCAGCATCCTCCTAGCGGGGGGGATACAGGCCCAGTACTTC
>-|TRBJ1-5|-|TRBV5-1
CASSFGVQEGQPQHF
TGCGCCAGCAGCTTTGGTGTGCAGGAGGGTCAGCCCCAGCATTTT
>-|TRBJ1-2|-|TRBV19
CASSLTGPGVNYGYTF
TGTGCCAGTAGTCTTACAGGTCCGGGCGTAAACTATGGCTACACCTTC
>TRBD1|TRBJ1-2|once|TRBV19
CASSNRDRGAYGYTF
TGTGCCAGTAGTAACCGGGACAGGGGCGCCTATGGCTACACCTTC
>-|TRBJ2-3|-|TRBV11-2
CASSRTTQGTDTQYF
TGTGCCAGCAGCCGGACGACGCAGGGCACAGATACGCAGTATTTT
>-|TRBJ1-1|-|TRBV30
CAWGPWARGKSRNTEAFF
TGTGCCTGGGGTCCTTGGGCCCGAGGCAAGTCAAGGAACACTGAAGCTTTCTTT
>TRBD1|TRBJ1-5|-|TRBV9
CASSAVGTENQPQHF
TGTGCCAGCAGCGCCGTAGGGACAGAGAATCAGCCCCAGCATTTT
>TRBD2|TRBJ2-7|few|TRBV18
CASSAGLAGYEQYF
TGTGCCAGCTCGGCGGGACTAGCGGGCTACGAGCAGTACTTC
>-|TRBJ2-2|-|TRBV7-9
CASSFRRTSTGELFF
TGTGCCAGCAGCTTTAGGCGGACAAGCACCGGGGAGCTGTTTTTT
>-|TRBJ2-7|-|TRBV5-6
CASSSFEQYF
TGTGCCAGCAGCTCGTTCGAGCAGTACTTC
>TRBD1|TRBJ1-1|few|TRBV9
CASSGGQGGTEAFF
TGTGCCAGCAGCGGGGGACAGGGAGGCACTGAAGCTTTCTTT